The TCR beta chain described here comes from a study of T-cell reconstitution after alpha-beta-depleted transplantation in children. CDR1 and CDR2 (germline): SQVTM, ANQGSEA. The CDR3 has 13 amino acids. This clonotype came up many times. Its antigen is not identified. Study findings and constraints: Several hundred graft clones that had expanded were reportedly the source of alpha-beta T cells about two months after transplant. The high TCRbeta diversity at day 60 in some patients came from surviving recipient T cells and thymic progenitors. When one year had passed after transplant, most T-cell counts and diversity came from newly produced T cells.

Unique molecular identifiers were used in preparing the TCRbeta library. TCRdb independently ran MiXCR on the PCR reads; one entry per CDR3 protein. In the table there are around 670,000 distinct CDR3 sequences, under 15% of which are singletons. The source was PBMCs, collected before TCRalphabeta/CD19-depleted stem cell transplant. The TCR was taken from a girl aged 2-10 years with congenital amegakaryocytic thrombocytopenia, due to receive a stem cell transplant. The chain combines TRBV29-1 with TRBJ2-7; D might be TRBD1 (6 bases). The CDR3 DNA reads TGCAGTGCTATAACAGGGACGTTGGACGAGCAGTACTTC. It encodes CSAITGTLDEQYF.